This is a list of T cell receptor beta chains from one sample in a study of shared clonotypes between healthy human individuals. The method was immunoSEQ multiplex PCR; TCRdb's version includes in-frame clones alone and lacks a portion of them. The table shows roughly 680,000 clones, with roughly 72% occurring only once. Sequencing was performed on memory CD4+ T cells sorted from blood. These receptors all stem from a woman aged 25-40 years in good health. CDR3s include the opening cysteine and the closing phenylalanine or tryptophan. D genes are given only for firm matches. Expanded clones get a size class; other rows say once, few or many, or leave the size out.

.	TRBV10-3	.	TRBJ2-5	CAISESIALWDFRIPETQYF	TGTGCCATCAGTGAGTCGATAGCGTTATGGGACTTCCGGATCCCAGAGACCCAGTACTTC
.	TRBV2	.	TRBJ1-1	CASRAQSGMNTEAFF	TGTGCCAGCAGAGCTCAGTCAGGAATGAACACTGAAGCTTTCTTT
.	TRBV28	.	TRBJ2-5	CASSQEVETQYF	TGTGCCAGCAGTCAAGAGGTGGAGACCCAGTACTTC
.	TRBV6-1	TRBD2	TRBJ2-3	CASSELAGGGDTQYF	TGTGCCAGCAGTGAGCTAGCGGGAGGGGGAGATACGCAGTATTTT
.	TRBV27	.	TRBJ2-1	CASGPHGLGQFF	TGTGCCAGCGGGCCTCATGGGCTGGGGCAGTTCTTC
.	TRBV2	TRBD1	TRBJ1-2	CASRHAGTGVLYGYTF	TGTGCCAGCAGACATGCCGGGACAGGGGTTCTCTATGGCTACACCTTC
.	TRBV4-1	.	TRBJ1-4	CASSRLGMGEKLFF	TGCGCCAGCAGCCGTTTGGGGATGGGTGAAAAACTGTTTTTT
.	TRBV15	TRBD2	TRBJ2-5	CATSRAAGGQETQYF	TGTGCCACCAGCAGAGCGGCGGGAGGGCAAGAGACCCAGTACTTC
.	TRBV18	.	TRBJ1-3	CASSETYEAPSGTIYF	TGTGCCAGCTCAGAGACGTACGAGGCTCCCAGTGGCACCATATATTTT
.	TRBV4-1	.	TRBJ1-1	CASSQGDRRGPEAFF	TGCGCCAGCAGCCAAGGTGACAGGAGGGGCCCCGAAGCTTTCTTT
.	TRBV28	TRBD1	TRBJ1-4	CASSDREYQTYNEKLFF	TGTGCCAGCAGTGACAGGGAGTACCAGACCTATAATGAAAAACTGTTTTTT
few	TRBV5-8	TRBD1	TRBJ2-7	CASSPGTGGSYEQYF	TGTGCCAGCAGCCCGGGGACAGGGGGCTCCTACGAGCAGTACTTC
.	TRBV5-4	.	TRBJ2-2	CASSSSYGGGGELFF	TGTGCCAGCAGCTCCTCTTACGGGGGAGGCGGGGAGCTGTTTTTT
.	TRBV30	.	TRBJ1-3	CAWTEGLGGNTIYF	TGTGCCTGGACCGAGGGGCTTGGTGGAAACACCATATATTTT
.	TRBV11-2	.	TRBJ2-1	CASRITGGAYNEQFF	TGTGCCAGCAGGATAACGGGTGGGGCCTACAATGAGCAGTTCTTC
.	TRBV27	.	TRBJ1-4	CASSSGTNEKLFF	TGTGCCAGCAGTTCGGGAACTAATGAAAAACTGTTTTTT
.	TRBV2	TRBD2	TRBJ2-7	CASSDMFAGVQLGEQYF	TGTGCCAGCAGTGACATGTTCGCGGGAGTGCAGCTAGGGGAGCAGTACTTC
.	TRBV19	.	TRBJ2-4	CASSIGAAKNIQYF	TGTGCCAGTAGTATAGGAGCAGCCAAAAACATTCAGTACTTC
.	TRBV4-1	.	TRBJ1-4	CASSQARENEKLFF	TGCGCCAGCAGCCAGGCGAGGGAGAATGAAAAACTGTTTTTT
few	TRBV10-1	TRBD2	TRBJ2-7	CASSESILAAYEQYF	TGCGCCAGCAGTGAGTCGATACTAGCGGCCTACGAGCAGTACTTC
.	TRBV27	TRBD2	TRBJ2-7	CASSLRWGTSGRRDEQYF	TGTGCCAGCAGTTTAAGATGGGGGACTAGCGGGAGGAGGGACGAGCAGTACTTC
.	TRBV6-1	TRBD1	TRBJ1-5	CASSRDRGSQPQHF	TGTGCCAGCAGTCGGGACAGGGGAAGTCAGCCCCAGCATTTT
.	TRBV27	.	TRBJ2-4	CASSVTRGAKNIQYF	TGTGCCAGCAGTGTGACACGTGGCGCCAAAAACATTCAGTACTTC
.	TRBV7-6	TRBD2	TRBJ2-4	CASSLAGGGINIQYF	TGTGCCAGCAGCCTAGCGGGAGGCGGGATAAACATTCAGTACTTC
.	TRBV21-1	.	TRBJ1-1	CASVAAKGLRAFF	TGTGCCAGCGTAGCCGCAAAAGGCCTGAGAGCTTTCTTT
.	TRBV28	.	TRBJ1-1	CASSYLTRAFF	TGTGCCAGCAGCTACCTAACTCGGGCTTTCTTT
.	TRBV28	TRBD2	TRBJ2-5	CASSLSVRAGAGETQYF	TGTGCCAGCAGCCTTAGCGTCCGAGCGGGAGCGGGTGAGACCCAGTACTTC
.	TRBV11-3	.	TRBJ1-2	CASSRDMMYGYTF	TGTGCCAGCAGCAGGGACATGATGTATGGCTACACCTTC
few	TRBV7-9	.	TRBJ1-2	CASSNQGWYGYTF	TGTGCCAGCAGCAATCAGGGGTGGTATGGCTACACCTTC
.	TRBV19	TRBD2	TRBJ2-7	CATEGLAGGDAGEQYF	TGTGCCACCGAGGGACTAGCGGGAGGGGACGCTGGGGAGCAGTACTTC
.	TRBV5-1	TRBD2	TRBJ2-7	CASSLELAVSSYEQYF	TGCGCCAGCAGCTTGGAACTAGCGGTTTCCTCCTACGAGCAGTACTTC
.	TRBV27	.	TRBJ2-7	CASSSLSADSYEQYF	TGTGCCAGCAGTTCCCTTTCAGCCGACTCCTACGAGCAGTACTTC